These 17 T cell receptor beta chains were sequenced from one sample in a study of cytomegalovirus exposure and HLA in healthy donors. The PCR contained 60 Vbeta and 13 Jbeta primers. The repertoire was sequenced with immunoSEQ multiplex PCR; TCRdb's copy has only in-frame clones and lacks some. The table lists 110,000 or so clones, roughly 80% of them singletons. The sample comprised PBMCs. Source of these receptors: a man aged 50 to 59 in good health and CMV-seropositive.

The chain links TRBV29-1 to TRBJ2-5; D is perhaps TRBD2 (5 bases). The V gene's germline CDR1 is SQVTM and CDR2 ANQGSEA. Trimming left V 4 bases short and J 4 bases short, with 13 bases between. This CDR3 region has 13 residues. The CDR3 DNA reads TGCAGCGTTGGCGAGGGATTCGGAGAGACCCAGTACTTC. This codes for CSVGEGFGETQYF.

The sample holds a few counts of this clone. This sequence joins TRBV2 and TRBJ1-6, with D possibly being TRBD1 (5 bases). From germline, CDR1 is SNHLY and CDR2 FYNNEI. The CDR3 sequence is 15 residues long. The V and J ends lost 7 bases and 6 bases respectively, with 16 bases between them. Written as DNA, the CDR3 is TGTGCCAGCACCCCAGGGAACCTACGTAATTCACCCCTCCACTTT. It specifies CASTPGNLRNSPLHF.

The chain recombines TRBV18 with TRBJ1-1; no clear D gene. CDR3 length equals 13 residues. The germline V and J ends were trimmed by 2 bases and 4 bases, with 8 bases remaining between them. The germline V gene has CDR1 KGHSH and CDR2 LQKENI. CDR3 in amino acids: CASSPKGGTEAFF. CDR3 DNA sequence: TGTGCCAGCTCACCAAAGGGAGGCACTGAAGCTTTCTTT.

The chain's CDR3 is CASSEALRGGRYEQYF. The CDR3 region has the DNA TGCGCCAGCAGTGAAGCCCTGCGGGGGGGCCGCTACGAGCAGTACTTC. The V and J genes are TRBV10-2 and TRBJ2-5; 9 bases agree with TRBD2. The DNA matches TRBJ2-7 better at its end, which makes the J call doubtful. The CDR3 totals 16 residues. Per germline, CDR1 WSHSY and CDR2 SAAADI.

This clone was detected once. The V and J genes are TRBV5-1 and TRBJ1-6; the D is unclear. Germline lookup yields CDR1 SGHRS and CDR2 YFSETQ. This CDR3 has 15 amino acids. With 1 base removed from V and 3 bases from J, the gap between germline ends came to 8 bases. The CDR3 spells CASSLTVNYNSPLHF. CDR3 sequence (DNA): TGCGCCAGCAGCTTGACTGTTAACTATAATTCACCCCTCCACTTT.

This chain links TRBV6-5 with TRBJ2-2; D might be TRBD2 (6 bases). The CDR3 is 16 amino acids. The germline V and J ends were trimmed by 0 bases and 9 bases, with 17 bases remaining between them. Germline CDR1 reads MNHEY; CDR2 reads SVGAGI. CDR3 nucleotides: TGTGCCAGCAGTTACTCCCCGGGACTTAGAACCCGGGAGCTGTTTTTT. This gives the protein CASSYSPGLRTRELFF.

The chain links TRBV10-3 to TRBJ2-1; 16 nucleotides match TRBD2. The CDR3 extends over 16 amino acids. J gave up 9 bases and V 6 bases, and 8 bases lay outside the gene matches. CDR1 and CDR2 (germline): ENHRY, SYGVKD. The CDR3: CAISTGLAGGYGEQFF. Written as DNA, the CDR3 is TGTGCCATCAGCACGGGACTAGCGGGGGGGTACGGTGAGCAGTTCTTC.

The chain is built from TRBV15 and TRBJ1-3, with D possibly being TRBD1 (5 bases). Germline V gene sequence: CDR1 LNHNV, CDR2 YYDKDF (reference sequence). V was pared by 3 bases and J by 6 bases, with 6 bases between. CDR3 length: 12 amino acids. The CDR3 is CATSRDKNTIYF. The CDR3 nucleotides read TGTGCCACCAGCAGGGACAAAAACACCATATATTTT.

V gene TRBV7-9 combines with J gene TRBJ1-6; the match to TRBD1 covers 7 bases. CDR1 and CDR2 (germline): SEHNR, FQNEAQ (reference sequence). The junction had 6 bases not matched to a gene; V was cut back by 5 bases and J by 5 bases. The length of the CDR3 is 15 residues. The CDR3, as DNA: TGTGCCAGCAGCCTATCTGGGACAGATAATTCACCCCTCCACTTT. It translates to CASSLSGTDNSPLHF.

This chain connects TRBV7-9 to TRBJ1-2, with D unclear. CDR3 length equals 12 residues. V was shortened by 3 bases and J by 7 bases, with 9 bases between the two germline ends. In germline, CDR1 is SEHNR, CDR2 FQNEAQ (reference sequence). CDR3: CASSLEMAGYTF. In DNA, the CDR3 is TGTGCCAGCAGCTTGGAGATGGCTGGCTACACCTTC.

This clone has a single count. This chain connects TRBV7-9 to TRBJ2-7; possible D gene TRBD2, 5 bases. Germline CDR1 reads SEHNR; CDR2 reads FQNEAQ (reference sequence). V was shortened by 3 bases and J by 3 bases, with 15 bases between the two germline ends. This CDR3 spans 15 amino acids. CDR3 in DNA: TGTGCCAGCAGCTTTTCGGGGATTGAGGGCTACGAGCAGTACTTC. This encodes CASSFSGIEGYEQYF.

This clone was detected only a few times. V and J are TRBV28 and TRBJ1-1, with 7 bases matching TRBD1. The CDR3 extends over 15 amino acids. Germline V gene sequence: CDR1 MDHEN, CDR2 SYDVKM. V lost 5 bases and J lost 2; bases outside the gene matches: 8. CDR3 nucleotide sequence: TGTGCCAGCAGTCCCGGGACAGAACCCAACACTGAAGCTTTCTTT. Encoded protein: CASSPGTEPNTEAFF.

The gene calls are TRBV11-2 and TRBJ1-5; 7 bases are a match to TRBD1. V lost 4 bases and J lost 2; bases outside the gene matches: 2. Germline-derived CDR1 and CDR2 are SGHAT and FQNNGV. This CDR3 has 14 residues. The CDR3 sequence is CASSSGTGNQPQHF. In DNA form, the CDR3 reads TGTGCCAGCAGCTCCGGGACAGGCAATCAGCCCCAGCATTTT.

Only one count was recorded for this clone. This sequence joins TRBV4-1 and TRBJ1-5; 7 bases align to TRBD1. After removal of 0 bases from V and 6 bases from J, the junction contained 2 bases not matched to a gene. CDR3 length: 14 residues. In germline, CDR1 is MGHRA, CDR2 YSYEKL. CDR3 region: CASSQDQGVQPQHF. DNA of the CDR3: TGCGCCAGCAGCCAAGATCAGGGGGTTCAGCCCCAGCATTTT.

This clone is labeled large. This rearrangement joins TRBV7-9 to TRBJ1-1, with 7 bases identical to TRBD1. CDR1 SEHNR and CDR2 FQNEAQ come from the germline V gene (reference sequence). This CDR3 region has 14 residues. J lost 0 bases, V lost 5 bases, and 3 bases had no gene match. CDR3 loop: CASSRQGMNTEAFF. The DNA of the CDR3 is TGTGCCAGCAGCCGACAGGGTATGAACACTGAAGCTTTCTTT.

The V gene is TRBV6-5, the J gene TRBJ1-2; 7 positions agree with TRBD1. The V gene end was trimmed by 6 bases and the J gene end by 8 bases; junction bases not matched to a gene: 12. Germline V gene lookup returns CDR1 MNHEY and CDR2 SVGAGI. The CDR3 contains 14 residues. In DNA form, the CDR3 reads TGTGCCAGCAGCTCTACTAACAGGGGACGCGGCTACACCTTC. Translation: CASSSTNRGRGYTF.

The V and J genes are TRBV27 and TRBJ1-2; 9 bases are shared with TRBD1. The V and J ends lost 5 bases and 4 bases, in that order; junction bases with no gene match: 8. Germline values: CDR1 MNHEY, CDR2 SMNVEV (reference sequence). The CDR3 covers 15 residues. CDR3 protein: CASSPWRDRVYGYTF. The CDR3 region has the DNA TGTGCCAGCAGTCCCTGGAGGGACAGGGTCTATGGCTACACCTTC.